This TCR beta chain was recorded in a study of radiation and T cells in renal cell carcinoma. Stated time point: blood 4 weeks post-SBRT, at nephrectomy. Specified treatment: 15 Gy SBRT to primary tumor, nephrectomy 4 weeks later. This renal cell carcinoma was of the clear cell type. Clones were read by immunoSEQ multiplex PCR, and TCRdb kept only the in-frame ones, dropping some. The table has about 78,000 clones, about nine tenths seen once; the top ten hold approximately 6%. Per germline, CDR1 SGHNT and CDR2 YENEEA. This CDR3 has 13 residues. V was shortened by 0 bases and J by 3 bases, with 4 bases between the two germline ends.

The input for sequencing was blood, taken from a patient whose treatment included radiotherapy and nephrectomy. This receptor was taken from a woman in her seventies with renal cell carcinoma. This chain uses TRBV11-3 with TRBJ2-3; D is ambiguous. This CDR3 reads CASSLDPTDTQYF. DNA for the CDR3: TGTGCCAGCAGCTTAGACCCTACAGATACGCAGTATTTT.